A single sample gave rise to the 31 T cell receptor beta chains below, sequenced in a study of shared clonotypes between healthy human individuals. Data came from immunoSEQ multiplex PCR; TCRdb stores just in-frame clones and leaves some out. Altogether over a million clones are present, roughly 96% being singletons, with the ten largest covering about 1%. Sequenced: naive CD4+ T cells sorted from blood. Subset reported: CD45RA+ positively selected. The source is a man aged 30 to 39 in good health.

The chain joins TRBV6-4 to TRBJ2-5, with 7 bases aligning to TRBD2. This CDR3 spans 16 amino acids. Germline lookup yields CDR1 MRHNA and CDR2 SNTAGT. With V trimmed by 1 base and J by 4 bases, 9 bases remained unmatched. The CDR3 sequence is CASSDYSPRETETQYF. In DNA, the CDR3 is TGTGCCAGCAGTGACTACAGTCCGCGGGAGACAGAGACCCAGTACTTC.

This clone came up once. The CDR3 region has the DNA TGTGCCAGCAGCCCATGGGCTGTGGGATTGAGGCAGTACGAGCAGTACTTC. Amino acid sequence: CASSPWAVGLRQYEQYF. The rearrangement links TRBV7-8 to TRBJ2-7; D unclear. The CDR3 is 17 residues long. Trimming took off 5 bases at V and 4 bases at J, with 24 bases between the two ends. Germline V lookup: CDR1 SGHVS, CDR2 FQNEAQ.

On this clone itself: At the DNA level, this CDR3 is encoded by other sequences in the same sample as well. J is TRBJ1-2 and V is TRBV6-5; D is uncertain. V dropped 8 bases and J dropped 2 bases, with 9 bases sitting between them. The CDR3 spans 12 residues. Germline V gene sequence: CDR1 MNHEY, CDR2 SVGAGI. The CDR3: CASGDGNYGYTF. For the CDR3, the DNA is TGTGCCAGCGGAGACGGAAACTATGGCTACACCTTC.

V usage is TRBV28 and J usage is TRBJ2-7; the D gene could be TRBD1 or TRBD2 (5 bases each). The germline V gene has CDR1 MDHEN and CDR2 SYDVKM. The CDR3 runs 11 residues. V was cut by 8 bases and J by 6 bases, with 11 bases left in between. The chain's CDR3 is CASQFGTEQYF. DNA of the CDR3: TGTGCCAGCCAGTTCGGGACCGAGCAGTACTTC.

The J gene is TRBJ2-1, the V gene TRBV7-9; no definite D call. The CDR3 loop spans 15 amino acids. V was pared by 2 bases and J by 9 bases, with 17 bases between. The germline V gene encodes CDR1 SEHNR and CDR2 FQNEAQ (reference sequence). DNA for the CDR3: TGTGCCAGCAGCTTACGACCCCCATTTTCTGGTGAGCAGTTCTTC. It specifies CASSLRPPFSGEQFF.

The V gene is TRBV9, the J gene TRBJ2-3, with D tentatively TRBD1 (6 bases). Trimming cost V 1 base and J 2 bases, with 11 bases left between them. Per germline, CDR1 SGDLS and CDR2 YYNGEE. The CDR3 runs 15 residues. The CDR3 DNA reads as TGTGCCAGCAGCGTACAGGACAGATCCACAGATACGCAGTATTTT. Translation gives CASSVQDRSTDTQYF.

The chain is built from TRBV15 and TRBJ2-1; D is perhaps TRBD2 (7 bases). V was shortened by 0 bases and J by 4 bases, with 16 bases between the two germline ends. The CDR3 covers 17 residues. Germline CDR1 is LNHNV and CDR2 is YYDKDF (reference sequence). This CDR3 is CATSRDPPSGTYNEQFF. DNA for the CDR3: TGTGCCACCAGCAGAGATCCCCCAAGCGGGACATACAATGAGCAGTTCTTC.

The rearrangement links TRBV6-6 to TRBJ2-7; D remains unclear. Germline V CDR1 and CDR2: MNHNY, SVGAGI (reference sequence). The CDR3 consists of 13 residues. Trimming took 1 base from V and 7 from J, leaving 11 bases between them. CDR3 region: CASSYLRAREQYF. The CDR3 nucleotides read TGTGCCAGCAGTTACTTACGGGCCCGGGAGCAGTACTTC.

V usage is TRBV30 and J usage is TRBJ1-5; tentatively, D is TRBD1 (6 bases). Germline CDR1 reads GTSNPN; CDR2 reads SVGIG (reference sequence). Trimming pared 5 bases from V and 6 bases from J, leaving 14 bases between. This CDR3 contains 13 residues. The CDR3 spells CAWQGGGGQPQHF. Written as DNA, the CDR3 is TGTGCCTGGCAAGGGGGGGGCGGTCAGCCCCAGCATTTT. Supplemented by reference TRBV30 and TRBJ1-5, the full variable domain reads SQTIHQWPATLVQPVGSPLSLECTVEGTSNPNLYWYRQAAGRGLQLLFYSVGIGQISSEVPQNLSASRPQDRQFILSSKKLLLSDSGFYLCAWQGGGGQPQHFGDGTRLSIL.

V is TRBV14 and J is TRBJ2-6; D uncertain. Germline CDR1 SGHDN, CDR2 FVKESK. The CDR3 contains 20 residues. The V gene lost 1 base and the J gene lost 0 bases, with 19 bases spanning the gap. This CDR3 reads CASSQVGSRHQTSGANVLTF. The CDR3 region has the DNA TGTGCCAGCAGCCAAGTAGGGTCCAGGCACCAGACCTCTGGGGCCAACGTCCTGACTTTC.

This clone has just one count. The chain has TRBV6-5 and TRBJ2-1, with D uncertain. The CDR3 length is 12 residues. Germline CDR1 reads MNHEY; CDR2 reads SVGAGI. Trimming cost V 4 bases and J 9 bases, with 10 bases left between them. In nucleotides, the CDR3 is TGTGCCAGCAGTTTAGGGTGGGGTGAGCAGTTCTTC. It codes for CASSLGWGEQFF.

CDR3 loop: CASSLAGGLDTQYF. DNA of the CDR3: TGTGCCAGCAGCTTGGCCGGGGGACTAGATACGCAGTATTTT. This chain links TRBV5-4 with TRBJ2-3; possibly TRBD2 for D (6 bases). The CDR3 is 14 residues long. Trimming took 0 bases from V and 5 from J, leaving 10 bases between them. The germline V gene has CDR1 SGHNT and CDR2 YYREEE (reference sequence). Drawing the rest from reference TRBV5-4 and TRBJ2-3, the complete variable domain is ETGVTQSPTHLIKTRGQQVTLRCSSQSGHNTVSWYQQALGQGPQFIFQYYREEENGRGNFPPRFSGLQFPNYSSELNVNALELDDSALYLCASSLAGGLDTQYFGPGTRLTVL.

V is TRBV7-8 and J is TRBJ1-2, with unresolved D. CDR1 is SGHVS, CDR2 FQNEAQ, per germline. V was trimmed by 2 bases and J by 2 bases, leaving 24 bases between them. CDR3 length equals 19 residues. CDR3 DNA: TGTGCCAGCAGCTTATTATTTTGGGGTGAGAACCGAGGGAACTATGGCTACACCTTC. Protein: CASSLLFWGENRGNYGYTF.

This chain uses TRBV7-2 with TRBJ1-2; D remains unclear. The CDR3 has 14 residues. V lost 6 bases to trimming and J lost 0 bases, with 11 bases between them. Germline CDR1 is SGHTA and CDR2 is FQGNSA. CDR3 loop: CASSQTIANYGYTF. As DNA, the CDR3 is TGTGCCAGCAGTCAGACGATAGCTAACTATGGCTACACCTTC.

In its sample, this clone was seen once. The chain employs TRBV14 and TRBJ1-1; the D is unclear. Germline V gene data show CDR1 as SGHDN and CDR2 as FVKESK. The CDR3 sequence is 13 residues long. V dropped 5 bases and J dropped 11 bases, with 18 bases sitting between them. The CDR3 sequence: CASSSQSDPGAFF. The CDR3 DNA sequence: TGTGCCAGCAGCTCACAGAGCGATCCGGGGGCTTTCTTT.

The CDR3 here is CASSPRLAGYYEQYF. DNA of the CDR3: TGTGCCAGCAGCCCGCGACTAGCGGGATACTACGAGCAGTACTTC. This chain uses TRBV13 with TRBJ2-7; TRBD2 aligns across 11 bases. Germline V gene data show CDR1 as PRHDT and CDR2 as FYEKMQ (reference sequence). The CDR3 is 15 residues long. V trimming: 5 bases; J trimming: 3 bases; junction bases outside the gene matches: 6.

This clone was detected only once. V gene TRBV28 combines with J gene TRBJ2-7; the D is unclear. The CDR3 contains 15 residues. Trimming pared 4 bases from V and 9 bases from J, leaving 22 bases between. The germline V gene has CDR1 MDHEN and CDR2 SYDVKM. This CDR3 is CASSSPAVSVYGQYF. As DNA, the CDR3 is TGTGCCAGCAGTTCCCCTGCCGTATCGGTGTATGGGCAGTACTTC.

V and J are TRBV15 and TRBJ1-2; D is ambiguous. Germline V gives CDR1 LNHNV, CDR2 YYDKDF (reference sequence). This CDR3 contains 13 residues. Trimming cost V 3 bases and J 5 bases, with 10 bases left between them. CDR3 nucleotide sequence: TGTGCCACCAGCAGGGGGAGGAGTTATGGCTACACCTTC. Amino acid sequence: CATSRGRSYGYTF.

The chain employs TRBV28 and TRBJ2-3; no clear D gene. Germline assignment: CDR1 MDHEN and CDR2 SYDVKM. Trimming removed 2 bases at V and 0 bases at J, with 9 bases between. The CDR3 extends over 15 amino acids. Written as DNA, the CDR3 is TGTGCCAGCAGTTTAGCCCTTGAGAGCACAGATACGCAGTATTTT. This sequence encodes CASSLALESTDTQYF.

The V gene is TRBV10-3, the J gene TRBJ2-1; D ambiguous. This CDR3 has 12 residues. V shed 1 base and J shed 10 bases, with 8 bases lying between them. From germline, CDR1 is ENHRY and CDR2 SYGVKD. The DNA of the CDR3 is TGTGCCATCAGTGAGTTGATAGACGAGCAGTTCTTC. Its translation is CAISELIDEQFF.

V and J are TRBV5-6 and TRBJ2-3; D gene uncertain. Trimming took 4 bases from V and 8 from J, leaving 14 bases between them. This CDR3 is built from 13 residues. CDR1 is SGHDT and CDR2 is YYEEEE in the germline V gene. Written as DNA, the CDR3 is TGTGCCAGCAGCCGTCAAGGGCGCGGTACGCAGTATTTT. This translates into CASSRQGRGTQYF.

J is TRBJ2-1 and V is TRBV7-9; 7 bases agree with TRBD1. Germline V lookup: CDR1 SEHNR, CDR2 FQNEAQ (reference sequence). The CDR3 is 13 amino acids. Trimming removed 0 bases from V and 12 bases from J; junction bases left unmatched: 5. Written as DNA, the CDR3 is TGTGCCAGCAGCTTAGCAGGGGGCGCGGGGCAGTTCTTC. Amino acid sequence: CASSLAGGAGQFF.

The sample holds one count of this clone. This chain links TRBV18 with TRBJ2-7; D may be TRBD1 (6 bases). The length of the CDR3 is 15 residues. The ends were cut back, 1 base at V and 6 bases at J, with 16 bases in the middle. Germline V gene lookup returns CDR1 KGHSH and CDR2 LQKENI. In nucleotides, the CDR3 is TGTGCCAGCTCACCACTAGAACAGGGAATTGGCGAGCAGTACTTC. Protein: CASSPLEQGIGEQYF.

The genes are TRBV2 and TRBJ1-4, with TRBD1 identical over 7 bases. V shed 6 bases, J shed 7 bases, and the junction held 14 bases outside the gene matches. Germline-derived CDR1 and CDR2 are SNHLY and FYNNEI. This CDR3 region has 16 residues. This CDR3 is CASSAPPGQTAEKLFF. As DNA, the CDR3 is TGTGCCAGCAGCGCCCCACCGGGACAGACGGCTGAAAAACTGTTTTTT.

This clone was observed a single time. V usage is TRBV7-9 and J usage is TRBJ2-1, with 8 bases identical to TRBD1. The CDR3 runs 14 residues. The trim removed 3 bases at V and 7 bases at J, leaving 5 bases unmatched. The germline V gene encodes CDR1 SEHNR and CDR2 FQNEAQ (reference sequence). CDR3 DNA sequence: TGTGCCAGCAGCTTCTGGACAGGGAATAATGAGCAGTTCTTC. This gives the protein CASSFWTGNNEQFF.

This rearrangement joins TRBV28 to TRBJ2-6; maybe TRBD2 (6 bases). Germline V gives CDR1 MDHEN, CDR2 SYDVKM. The CDR3 consists of 17 residues. Trimming shortened V by 6 bases and J by 0 bases, and 15 bases separated the two germline ends. CDR3 sequence (DNA): TGTGCCAGCAGGGGACGGGGGTTGCTCTCTGGGGCCAACGTCCTGACTTTC. It specifies CASRGRGLLSGANVLTF. Combining the CDR3 with reference TRBV28 and TRBJ2-6 gives the whole variable domain DVKVTQSSRYLVKRTGEKVFLECVQDMDHENMFWYRQDPGLGLRLIYFSYDVKMKEKGDIPEGYSVSREKKERFSLILESASTNQTSMYLCASRGRGLLSGANVLTFGAGSRLTVL.

This chain joins TRBV10-3 and TRBJ1-1, with D unclear. Trimming took 4 bases from V and 6 from J, leaving 6 bases between them. Germline V CDR1 and CDR2: ENHRY, SYGVKD. The CDR3 covers 11 residues. This CDR3 reads CAISGASEAFF. CDR3 nucleotides: TGTGCCATCAGTGGAGCTTCTGAAGCTTTCTTT.

V and J are TRBV27 and TRBJ1-2; D gene ambiguous. Trimming pared 6 bases from V and 1 base from J, leaving 15 bases between. This CDR3 has 15 residues. The germline CDR1 and CDR2 sequences are MNHEY and SMNVEV (reference sequence). The CDR3 here is CASSPEALDNYGYTF. The CDR3 nucleotides read TGTGCCAGCAGCCCTGAGGCATTAGATAACTATGGCTACACCTTC.

This clone was seen a few times. This sequence joins TRBV5-1 and TRBJ2-1; 9 nucleotides match TRBD1. The V gene end was trimmed by 4 bases and the J gene end by 7 bases; junction bases not matched to a gene: 9. The CDR3 has 15 residues. Germline-derived CDR1 and CDR2 are SGHRS and YFSETQ. The CDR3 DNA reads as TGCGCCAGCAGCCTTAGGACAGGGGATATTAATGAGCAGTTCTTC. It yields the protein CASSLRTGDINEQFF.

This chain uses TRBV6-6 with TRBJ2-7; 9 positions agree with TRBD2. This CDR3 is 15 amino acids long. V lost 10 bases, J lost 6 bases, and 16 bases stayed unmatched. Germline V gene sequence: CDR1 MNHNY, CDR2 SVGAGI (reference sequence). CDR3 sequence: CAIHFSSGNTAEQYF. In DNA form, the CDR3 reads TGTGCCATCCACTTCTCTAGCGGGAATACCGCCGAGCAGTACTTC.

This clone came up once. J is TRBJ2-2 and V is TRBV4-3; 7 nucleotides match TRBD2. Trimming took 0 bases from V and 6 from J; bases not matched to a gene: 13. Germline V gene sequence: CDR1 LGHNA, CDR2 YSLEER. The CDR3 spans 18 residues. The CDR3 is CASSQDLERGRLAGELFF. The CDR3 DNA follows: TGCGCCAGCAGCCAAGATTTGGAGCGCGGGAGATTGGCCGGGGAGCTGTTTTTT.